By sample fraction, the clone carrying this T cell receptor (beta chain) is large. Its specificity is not known. From the 5' RACE reads, TCRdb called clonotypes with MiXCR, one entry per CDR3 protein. The table records 2,000 or so distinct CDR3 sequences, around 16% of them present only once. Germline CDR1 reads SGHRS; CDR2 reads YFSETQ. Trimming took off 2 bases at V and 4 bases at J, with 4 bases between the two ends. This CDR3 region has 13 residues. The sample is drawn from a study of spatial heterogeneity in lung cancer. Study details: Tumor-region counts of TCR transcripts tracked strongly with a T cell module score from matched bulk RNA-seq. Overall study results and limits: Counts of expanded alpha and beta TCRs within tumors tracked the tumor nonsynonymous mutation count.

Time point specified: sample taken at primary tumor resection. Donation came from around 72 patients with untreated early-stage non-small cell lung cancer. Sequencing was performed on whole RNA extracted from tumor and nontumor lung tissue, or from frozen PBMC, and the material was left unsorted. The TCR comes from a male donor with early-stage non-small cell lung cancer. Sample: lung tumor tissue, taken at surgery. V and J are TRBV5-1 and TRBJ2-6; D call uncertain. CDR3 amino acids: CASSFSGANVLTF. For the CDR3, the DNA is TGCGCCAGCAGCTTCTCCGGGGCCAACGTCCTGACTTTC. Combining the CDR3 with reference TRBV5-1 and TRBJ2-6 gives the whole variable domain KAGVTQTPRYLIKTRGQQVTLSCSPISGHRSVSWYQQTPGQGLQFLFEYFSETQRNKGNFPGRFSGRQFSNSRSEMNVSTLELGDSALYLCASSFSGANVLTFGAGSRLTVL.